Each of the 15 T cell receptor beta chains below was sequenced from the same sample in a study of blood T cell repertoires in COVID-19. Profiling relied on immunoSEQ multiplex PCR, and the TCRdb table lists in-frame clones only, not all of them. The table shows 150,000 to 190,000 clones, with around 80% occurring only once. Input material: peripheral blood. The receptors stem from a man aged 60-69 years with acute or convalescent COVID-19.

Concerning this clone: Germline and junction disagree at one end, which may indicate a read error. V usage is TRBV12-5 and J usage is TRBJ2-5; D may be TRBD2 (6 bases). There are 14 residues in the CDR3. Germline V gene data show CDR1 as LGHNT and CDR2 as FRNRAP. The DNA for the CDR3 is TGTGCTAGTGGGATATCCGGGAGTCAAGGGACCCAGTACTTC. The encoded protein is CASGISGSQGTQYF. Together with reference TRBV12-5 and TRBJ2-5, the CDR3 gives the full variable domain: DARVTQTPRHKVTEMGQEVTMRCQPILGHNTVFWYRQTMMQGLELLAYFRNRAPLDDSGMPKDRFSAEMPDATLATLKIQPSEPRDSAVYFCASGISGSQGTQYFGPGTRLLVL.

The genes are TRBV2 and TRBJ1-2; 10 bases agree with TRBD1. With 6 bases clipped from V and 4 bases from J, the junction kept 8 bases outside the gene matches. Germline V CDR1 and CDR2: SNHLY, FYNNEI. The CDR3 loop spans 15 amino acids. The chain's CDR3 is CASSRDRGESYGYTF. The CDR3 DNA sequence: TGTGCCAGCAGCCGGGACAGGGGAGAGAGCTATGGCTACACCTTC.

This chain connects TRBV30 to TRBJ1-5; 8 nucleotides line up with TRBD1. Trimming at V came to 4 bases and at J to 3 bases, leaving 5 bases not matched to a gene. Per the germline V gene, CDR1 is GTSNPN and CDR2 is SVGIG (reference sequence). The CDR3 is 14 residues long. In DNA form, the CDR3 reads TGTGCCTGGACCGCGACAGGGGACAATCAGCCCCAGCATTTT. Protein: CAWTATGDNQPQHF.

The genes are TRBV4-2 and TRBJ1-2; a possible D gene is TRBD1 (5 bases). The CDR3 spans 14 residues. Germline V gene sequence: CDR1 LGHNA, CDR2 YNFKEQ. With 5 bases removed from V and 3 bases from J, the gap between germline ends came to 13 bases. CDR3 nucleotides: TGTGCCAGCAGCGAAGGGCAGGGCGACTATGGCTACACCTTC. It yields the protein CASSEGQGDYGYTF.

The chain employs TRBV4-3 and TRBJ1-2; unclear D gene. The germline CDR1 and CDR2 sequences are LGHNA and YSLEER. V lost 0 bases, J lost 7 bases, and 15 bases lay in between. This CDR3 spans 15 amino acids. CDR3 bases: TGCGCCAGCAGCCAAGATGAGGGATTGCCTAGTGGCTACACCTTC. It codes for CASSQDEGLPSGYTF.

The chain employs TRBV11-3 and TRBJ2-2, with 8 bases lining up with TRBD1. From germline, CDR1 is SGHNT and CDR2 YENEEA. After removal of 4 bases from V and 6 bases from J, the junction contained 7 bases not matched to a gene. The CDR3 has 15 residues. Here the CDR3 reads CASSSGLQGAGELFF. CDR3 bases: TGTGCCAGCAGCTCCGGACTACAGGGGGCCGGGGAGCTGTTTTTT. The full variable domain, with the rest looked up from reference TRBV11-3 and TRBJ2-2, is EAGVVQSPRYKIIEKKQPVAFWCNPISGHNTLYWYLQNLGQGPELLIRYENEEAVDDSQLPKDRFSAERLKGVDSTLKIQPAELGDSAVYLCASSSGLQGAGELFFGEGSRLTVL.

This sequence joins TRBV19 and TRBJ1-3, with D possibly being TRBD1 (5 bases). Germline assignment: CDR1 LNHDA and CDR2 SQIVND (reference sequence). V gave up 3 bases and J gave up 2 bases, with 8 bases separating them. CDR3 size: 14 residues. The CDR3 protein is CASSIRVAGNTIYF. The CDR3 DNA is TGTGCCAGTAGTATCAGGGTAGCTGGAAACACCATATATTTT.

This clone was seen a few times. V gene TRBV9 combines with J gene TRBJ2-3, with 8 bases identical to TRBD1. Germline CDR1 is SGDLS and CDR2 is YYNGEE. J gave up 4 bases and V 4 bases, and 11 bases lay outside the gene matches. This CDR3 has 16 residues. CDR3 in DNA: TGTGCCAGCAGCCTCTCGACAGGGGAGACCGCAGATACGCAGTATTTT. Translating gives CASSLSTGETADTQYF.

The rearrangement joins TRBV4-2 to TRBJ2-3, with 8 bases matching TRBD2. This CDR3 region has 18 residues. Germline V CDR1 and CDR2: LGHNA, YNFKEQ. The V gene end was trimmed by 1 base and the J gene end by 0 bases; junction bases not matched to a gene: 9. The DNA for the CDR3 is TGTGCCAGCAGCCAAGTAGGGACGGGGGGGTTTAGCACAGATACGCAGTATTTT. Protein sequence: CASSQVGTGGFSTDTQYF.

This clone has only one observation. The chain carries TRBV27 and TRBJ2-3, with D possibly matching TRBD2 (6 bases). Germline CDR1 is MNHEY and CDR2 is SMNVEV (reference sequence). V was cut by 2 bases and J by 4 bases, with 7 bases left in between. This CDR3 region has 13 residues. CDR3 in amino acids: CASSLRGSDTQYF. DNA of the CDR3: TGTGCCAGCAGTTTACGGGGGTCAGATACGCAGTATTTT.

The rearrangement links TRBV28 to TRBJ2-5; 13 nucleotides match TRBD2. The CDR3 sequence is 13 residues long. After removal of 5 bases from V and 10 bases from J, the junction contained 4 bases not matched to a gene. Looked up from germline, CDR1 is MDHEN and CDR2 is SYDVKM. The CDR3 nucleotides are TGTGCCAGCAGTGGGACTAGCGGGAAGGACCAGTACTTC. Residues: CASSGTSGKDQYF.

This clone came up a few times. The J gene is TRBJ2-7, the V gene TRBV5-4; 9 nucleotides line up with TRBD1. V was clipped by 1 base and J by 0 bases; unmatched bases: 5. This CDR3 spans 16 amino acids. The germline CDR1 and CDR2 sequences are SGHNT and YYREEE (reference sequence). The chain's CDR3 is CASSLMGTGPSYEQYF. CDR3 nucleotide sequence: TGTGCCAGCAGCTTGATGGGGACAGGGCCCTCCTACGAGCAGTACTTC.

The chain carries TRBV29-1 and TRBJ1-1, with D possibly TRBD1 on 6 matching bases. The CDR3 runs to 14 residues. In germline, CDR1 is SQVTM, CDR2 ANQGSEA. Deletions cut 4 bases from V and 1 base from J, with 13 bases between. The CDR3 region is CSVGTGQENTEAFF. The CDR3 DNA sequence: TGCAGCGTTGGTACAGGGCAGGAGAACACTGAAGCTTTCTTT.

The CDR3 DNA follows: TGTGCCAGCAGCTTGGTGACAGGGGTGAATAATTCACCCCTCCACTTT. This sequence encodes CASSLVTGVNNSPLHF. The gene calls are TRBV5-8 and TRBJ1-6, with 8 bases lining up with TRBD1. Germline assignment: CDR1 SGHTS and CDR2 YDEGEE. The CDR3 runs to 16 residues. V shed 0 bases and J 5 bases; nucleotides not matched to a gene: 4.

V usage is TRBV7-6 and J usage is TRBJ2-2; 8 bases match TRBD1. The germline V gene encodes CDR1 SGHVS and CDR2 FNYEAQ. V dropped 4 bases and J dropped 4; count of bases not matched to a gene: 5. The CDR3 has 15 residues. The CDR3 loop reads CASSSRTGSTGELFF. CDR3 sequence (DNA): TGTGCCAGCAGCTCGAGGACAGGGAGCACCGGGGAGCTGTTTTTT.